The next 17 T cell receptor beta chains were all read from a single sample in a study of T cell responses to AZD1222 COVID-19 vaccine. Only in-frame clones appear in the TCRdb table, and some are missing; sequencing was by immunoSEQ multiplex PCR. This table has about 130,000 clones, 87% appearing once. This specimen was peripheral blood, taken on day 0 of AZD1222 vaccination. The receptors shown here come from an adult in good health.

This chain uses TRBV10-1 with TRBJ2-7; 14 nucleotides line up with TRBD2. V trimming: 10 bases; J trimming: 1 base; junction bases outside the gene matches: 6. CDR1 WNHNN and CDR2 SYGVQD come from the germline V gene (reference sequence). This CDR3 is built from 15 residues. The DNA of the CDR3 is TGCGCCACCCCCCGGACTAGCGGGGGGTCCTACGAGCAGTACTTC. Its translation is CATPRTSGGSYEQYF.

The chain combines TRBV5-1 with TRBJ1-2; D not certain. Germline assignment: CDR1 SGHRS and CDR2 YFSETQ. This CDR3 comprises 12 residues. V lost 5 bases, J lost 4 bases, and 9 bases lay in between. CDR3 loop: CASREDSYGYTF. CDR3 nucleotides: TGCGCCAGCAGGGAGGATTCCTATGGCTACACCTTC.

In nucleotides, the CDR3 is TGTGCCACACGACAGACTGAAGCTTTCTTT. Protein product: CATRQTEAFF. V is TRBV28 and J is TRBJ1-1; D is possibly TRBD1 (5 bases). CDR1 and CDR2 (germline): MDHEN, SYDVKM. The germline V and J ends were trimmed by 10 bases and 5 bases, with 8 bases remaining between them. The CDR3 loop spans 10 amino acids. Together with reference TRBV28 and TRBJ1-1, the CDR3 gives the full variable domain: DVKVTQSSRYLVKRTGEKVFLECVQDMDHENMFWYRQDPGLGLRLIYFSYDVKMKEKGDIPEGYSVSREKKERFSLILESASTNQTSMYLCATRQTEAFFGQGTRLTVV.

The V and J genes are TRBV10-3 and TRBJ2-5; D remains ambiguous. The CDR3 has 13 amino acids. Germline V CDR1 and CDR2: ENHRY, SYGVKD. V was trimmed by 2 bases and J by 5 bases, leaving 9 bases between them. For the CDR3, the DNA is TGTGCCATCAGTGAGCCCTCCCCGGAGACCCAGTACTTC. This sequence encodes CAISEPSPETQYF.

The chain is built from TRBV10-1 and TRBJ1-2; the D gene is possibly TRBD1 (6 bases). Germline-derived CDR1 and CDR2 are WNHNN and SYGVQD (reference sequence). The CDR3 runs 14 residues. V was trimmed by 6 bases and J by 6 bases, leaving 17 bases between them. CDR3 region: CASRGAPAGHGYTF. DNA of the CDR3: TGCGCCAGCAGGGGGGCCCCAGCCGGGCATGGCTACACCTTC.

This chain joins TRBV19 and TRBJ1-2, with D perhaps matching TRBD1 (6 bases). CDR1 is LNHDA, CDR2 SQIVND, per germline (reference sequence). This CDR3 comprises 17 residues. V was trimmed by 6 bases and J by 3 bases, leaving 23 bases between them. CDR3 amino acids: CASSPPRGPRGYYGYTF. In DNA, the CDR3 is TGTGCCAGTAGCCCCCCTCGGGGGCCGCGGGGATACTATGGCTACACCTTC.

The chain is built from TRBV5-6 and TRBJ2-7; tentatively, D is TRBD2 (6 bases). The germline V gene encodes CDR1 SGHDT and CDR2 YYEEEE. The ends were cut back, 3 bases at V and 3 bases at J, with 13 bases in the middle. The CDR3 totals 14 residues. The CDR3 bases are TGTGCCAGCAGCTACCCGGGACTTATCTACGAGCAGTACTTC. It yields the protein CASSYPGLIYEQYF.

The CDR3 nucleotides are TGTGCCAGCAGTTATTGGAGGGTTGAATCACCCCTCCACTTT. Amino acids: CASSYWRVESPLHF. This chain connects TRBV6-5 to TRBJ1-6; D gene ambiguous. The CDR3 sequence is 14 residues long. Germline V lookup: CDR1 MNHEY, CDR2 SVGAGI. V was clipped by 3 bases and J by 10 bases, with 13 bases between them.

CDR3 bases: TGTGCCAGCACGAGCAGGGGGACTGAAGCTTTCTTT. Its protein is CASTSRGTEAFF. This chain links TRBV12-3 or TRBV12-4 with TRBJ1-1; 7 bases fit TRBD1. The CDR3 consists of 12 residues. Trimming cost V 7 bases and J 5 bases; bases outside gene matches: 4.

The chain employs TRBV5-1 and TRBJ2-2; 7 bases line up with TRBD2. This CDR3 has 14 residues. The ends lost 6 bases at V and 2 bases at J; junction bases unmatched: 4. Looked up from germline, CDR1 is SGHRS and CDR2 is YFSETQ. CDR3 sequence reads: CASKPGLNTGELFF. In DNA, the CDR3 is TGCGCCAGCAAACCGGGACTAAACACCGGGGAGCTGTTTTTT.

This clone was seen a single time. This chain connects TRBV9 to TRBJ1-3, with TRBD1 as a possible D gene (6 bases). Germline CDR1 and CDR2: SGDLS and YYNGEE. The CDR3 consists of 16 residues. The V and J ends lost 4 bases and 0 bases respectively, with 14 bases between them. CDR3 sequence reads: CASSLGGATSGNTIYF. The CDR3 nucleotides are TGTGCCAGCAGCCTAGGGGGGGCTACCTCTGGAAACACCATATATTTT.

This clone was observed a single time. The chain employs TRBV19 and TRBJ1-1; D unclear. The V gene lost 1 base and the J gene lost 5 bases, with 8 bases spanning the gap. The CDR3 extends over 13 amino acids. Germline values: CDR1 LNHDA, CDR2 SQIVND (reference sequence). The CDR3 nucleotides are TGTGCCAGTAGTATAGGATTGGTAACTGAAGCTTTCTTT. Translated: CASSIGLVTEAFF. Drawing the rest from reference TRBV19 and TRBJ1-1, the complete variable domain is DGGITQSPKYLFRKEGQNVTLSCEQNLNHDAMYWYRQDPGQGLRLIYYSQIVNDFQKGDIAEGYSVSREKKESFPLTVTSAQKNPTAFYLCASSIGLVTEAFFGQGTRLTVV.

V is TRBV3-1 (or the pseudogene TRBV3-2) and J is TRBJ1-1; 8 bases agree with TRBD1. CDR1 is LGHDT and CDR2 is YNNKEL in the germline V gene (reference sequence). The CDR3 has 15 residues. The junction had 9 bases not matched to a gene; V was cut back by 1 base and J by 8 bases. CDR3 amino acids: CASSQGAGQGREAFF. CDR3 bases: TGTGCCAGCAGCCAAGGGGCCGGACAGGGACGGGAAGCTTTCTTT.

V usage is TRBV19 and J usage is TRBJ1-6; D is unclear. Germline V gene lookup returns CDR1 LNHDA and CDR2 SQIVND (reference sequence). CDR3 length equals 12 residues. The V end was cut by 7 bases, the J end by 6 bases, with 7 bases between. CDR3 residues: CASNSFNSPLHF. DNA for the CDR3: TGTGCCAGTAATTCTTTTAATTCACCCCTCCACTTT.

The chain employs TRBV15 and TRBJ1-1; 8 positions agree with TRBD1. The CDR3 runs 14 residues. In germline, CDR1 is LNHNV, CDR2 YYDKDF (reference sequence). J gave up 7 bases and V 0 bases, and 4 bases lay outside the gene matches. In DNA form, the CDR3 reads TGTGCCACCAGCAGAGATCGGGGACAGGATGAAGCTTTCTTT. Its translation is CATSRDRGQDEAFF. The whole variable domain, filled in from reference TRBV15 and TRBJ1-1, reads DAMVIQNPRYQVTQFGKPVTLSCSQTLNHNVMYWYQQKSSQAPKLLFHYYDKDFNNEADTPDNFQSRRPNTSFCFLDIRSPGLGDTAMYLCATSRDRGQDEAFFGQGTRLTVV.

The V and J genes are TRBV10-3 and TRBJ2-2; D is unresolved. V lost 6 bases to trimming and J lost 10 bases, with 9 bases between them. Germline-derived CDR1 and CDR2 are ENHRY and SYGVKD. This CDR3 region has 11 residues. This CDR3 is CAISEAEELFF. The CDR3 DNA reads as TGTGCCATCAGCGAGGCGGAGGAGCTGTTTTTT.

The J gene is TRBJ2-1, the V gene TRBV5-1; the D is unclear. This CDR3 is 15 amino acids long. Trimming cost V 4 bases and J 0 bases, with 11 bases left between them. CDR1 and CDR2 from the germline V gene are SGHRS and YFSETQ. CDR3 in amino acids: CASSETPSSYNEQFF. CDR3 nucleotide sequence: TGCGCCAGCAGCGAGACCCCGAGCTCCTACAATGAGCAGTTCTTC.